The 20 T cell receptor beta chains given below trace back to one sample, sequenced in a study of blood T cells in healthy people across ages. It was with a sample-barcoded 5' primer and a J-beta primer mix that a second PCR of about 6 to 12 cycles was run. Using its own MiXCR run on the 5' RACE reads, TCRdb lists one record per CDR3 protein. There are around 500,000 distinct CDR3 sequences in the sample; about 27% occur only once, and 3% to 4% lies in the top ten. This sample was shared with a second study, whose subject was T cells of mothers and their children.

Sequenced input: blood. These receptors all stem from a boy younger than 10 in good health.

The V gene is TRBV7-8, the J gene TRBJ2-5; 8 bases align to TRBD1. J lost 11 bases, V lost 4 bases, and 3 bases had no gene match. Germline V gene data show CDR1 as SGHVS and CDR2 as FQNEAQ. This CDR3 is built from 11 residues. CDR3 loop: CASSSGTGQYF. The CDR3 DNA sequence: TGTGCCAGCAGCTCTGGGACAGGACAGTACTTC.

The chain couples TRBV5-1 to TRBJ2-1; the D gene is possibly TRBD2 (7 bases). Looked up from germline, CDR1 is SGHRS and CDR2 is YFSETQ. This CDR3 has 16 amino acids. Trimming took off 0 bases at V and 0 bases at J, with 10 bases between the two ends. DNA for the CDR3: TGCGCCAGCAGCTTGGTGGGGGGGCTCTCCTACAATGAGCAGTTCTTC. This gives the protein CASSLVGGLSYNEQFF.

A single count supports this clonotype. The chain employs TRBV9 and TRBJ2-1; 11 bases are a match to TRBD2. There are 14 residues in the CDR3. Germline V gene lookup returns CDR1 SGDLS and CDR2 YYNGEE. Trimming cost V 3 bases and J 5 bases; bases outside gene matches: 1. CDR3 bases: TGTGCCAGCAGCGCTAGCGGGAGGAACAATGAGCAGTTCTTC. Its translation is CASSASGRNNEQFF.

The sample holds a few counts of this clonotype. This sequence joins TRBV5-1 and TRBJ2-1, with 13 positions matching TRBD2. Looked up from germline, CDR1 is SGHRS and CDR2 is YFSETQ. With V trimmed by 4 bases and J by 0 bases, 10 bases remained unmatched. The CDR3 is 19 amino acids. The CDR3, as DNA: TGCGCCAGCAGCCTCACGGGACTAGCGGGGAGAGGCTCCTACAATGAGCAGTTCTTC. Translated, it gives CASSLTGLAGRGSYNEQFF.

This clonotype was picked up a small number of times. V usage is TRBV7-9 and J usage is TRBJ2-2; D call uncertain. V shed 5 bases and J shed 8 bases, with 12 bases lying between them. Germline-derived CDR1 and CDR2 are SEHNR and FQNEAQ (reference sequence). This CDR3 contains 13 residues. CDR3 region: CASSPDWSGELFF. The CDR3 nucleotides are TGTGCCAGCAGCCCCGACTGGTCGGGGGAGCTGTTTTTT.

This clonotype was counted ten times or more. The V gene is TRBV28, the J gene TRBJ2-4, with 7 bases aligning to TRBD1. With 7 bases clipped from V and 5 bases from J, the junction kept 11 bases outside the gene matches. CDR3 length: 15 amino acids. Germline V gene lookup returns CDR1 MDHEN and CDR2 SYDVKM. The CDR3 protein is CASTRPTGLENIQYF. CDR3 sequence (DNA): TGTGCCAGCACCCGACCGACAGGGTTGGAAAACATTCAGTACTTC.

The chain has TRBV7-2 and TRBJ2-3, with 8 bases lining up with TRBD2. The CDR3 is 15 residues long. J was trimmed by 4 bases and V by 4 bases; bases with no gene match: 7. Per the germline V gene, CDR1 is SGHTA and CDR2 is FQGNSA. In DNA, the CDR3 is TGTGCCAGCAGCTCCGGGACTAGAGCACCAGATACGCAGTATTTT. It is translated as CASSSGTRAPDTQYF.

This clonotype was recorded a few times. The chain carries TRBV30 and TRBJ2-5; 8 nucleotides match TRBD2. Germline assignment: CDR1 GTSNPN and CDR2 SVGIG (reference sequence). V lost 0 bases and J lost 2; bases outside the gene matches: 5. The CDR3 has 15 amino acids. The CDR3 reads CAWSVPGGRQETQYF. DNA of the CDR3: TGTGCCTGGAGTGTACCGGGGGGGAGACAAGAGACCCAGTACTTC.

This rearrangement joins TRBV19 to TRBJ2-7; D is ambiguous. Germline loops: CDR1 LNHDA, CDR2 SQIVND (reference sequence). V was shortened by 6 bases and J by 6 bases, with 18 bases between the two germline ends. The CDR3 length is 14 residues. The CDR3 sequence is CASSQSAGSGEQYF. The CDR3 DNA reads as TGTGCCAGTAGCCAATCTGCCGGCTCGGGCGAGCAGTACTTC. The variable domain in full, with the rest retrieved from reference TRBV19 and TRBJ2-7, is DGGITQSPKYLFRKEGQNVTLSCEQNLNHDAMYWYRQDPGQGLRLIYYSQIVNDFQKGDIAEGYSVSREKKESFPLTVTSAQKNPTAFYLCASSQSAGSGEQYFGPGTRLTVT.

The J gene is TRBJ2-4, the V gene TRBV7-9; D gene unclear. Germline assignment: CDR1 SEHNR and CDR2 FQNEAQ (reference sequence). Trimming removed 1 base at V and 7 bases at J, with 14 bases between. The CDR3 has 15 amino acids. DNA of the CDR3: TGTGCCAGCAGCTTAGTGGCTGGGTCCCATAACATTCAGTACTTC. Encoded protein: CASSLVAGSHNIQYF.

The CDR3 here is CASGRSYSNQPQHF. In nucleotides, the CDR3 is TGTGCCAGTGGCAGAAGTTATAGCAATCAGCCCCAGCATTTT. The rearrangement uses TRBV6-5 and TRBJ1-5; D uncertain. The CDR3 has 14 residues. Trimming pared 9 bases from V and 0 bases from J, leaving 12 bases between. The V gene's germline CDR1 is MNHEY and CDR2 SVGAGI.

CDR3 residues: CASSSTPTVGTQYF. The CDR3 region has the DNA TGTGCCAGCAGCTCGACCCCTACGGTTGGTACGCAGTATTTT. This chain uses TRBV3-1 with TRBJ2-3; D is unresolved. The length of the CDR3 is 14 residues. Germline lookup yields CDR1 LGHDT and CDR2 YNNKEL (reference sequence). With 5 bases removed from V and 8 bases from J, the gap between germline ends came to 17 bases.

This clonotype was counted a few times. The chain combines TRBV25-1 with TRBJ2-5; a weak D match, TRBD1 (5 bases). V was trimmed by 4 bases and J by 5 bases, leaving 11 bases between them. CDR1 is MGHDK, CDR2 SYGVNS, per germline. The CDR3 spans 13 residues. CDR3 bases: TGTGCCAGCAGTGTAGGACACGGGGAGACCCAGTACTTC. Protein product: CASSVGHGETQYF.

The chain employs TRBV10-3 and TRBJ2-3; 7 bases are shared with TRBD1. Germline CDR1 ENHRY, CDR2 SYGVKD. CDR3 length: 15 residues. With 0 bases clipped from V and 5 bases from J, the junction kept 5 bases outside the gene matches. Here the CDR3 reads CAISESRDREDTQYF. CDR3 in DNA: TGTGCCATCAGTGAGTCAAGGGACAGAGAAGATACGCAGTATTTT.

The table lists this clonotype with a few counts. The J gene is TRBJ2-3, the V gene TRBV5-1, with TRBD2 as a possible D gene (5 bases). CDR1 is SGHRS and CDR2 is YFSETQ in the germline V gene. Trimming pared 1 base from V and 0 bases from J, leaving 15 bases between. The length of the CDR3 is 17 residues. The CDR3, as DNA: TGCGCCAGCAGCTTGAAGTTTGACGGGGTTAGCACAGATACGCAGTATTTT. Its protein is CASSLKFDGVSTDTQYF. Full variable domain (missing parts from reference TRBV5-1 and TRBJ2-3): KAGVTQTPRYLIKTRGQQVTLSCSPISGHRSVSWYQQTPGQGLQFLFEYFSETQRNKGNFPGRFSGRQFSNSRSEMNVSTLELGDSALYLCASSLKFDGVSTDTQYFGPGTRLTVL.

The chain uses TRBV27 and TRBJ1-1; tentatively, D is TRBD1 (5 bases). Trimming pared 4 bases from V and 2 bases from J, leaving 8 bases between. The germline V gene has CDR1 MNHEY and CDR2 SMNVEV (reference sequence). The CDR3 consists of 13 residues. CDR3 bases: TGTGCCAGCAGTTGGGACCACAACACTGAAGCTTTCTTT. Its protein product is CASSWDHNTEAFF.

The gene calls are TRBV9 and TRBJ2-6; 7 bases align to TRBD1. Germline V CDR1 and CDR2: SGDLS, YYNGEE. CDR3 length equals 16 residues. V was clipped by 4 bases and J by 4 bases; unmatched bases: 8. CDR3 protein: CASSTQGGRGANVLTF. The CDR3 DNA follows: TGTGCCAGCAGCACCCAAGGGGGCCGCGGGGCCAACGTCCTGACTTTC.

Worth noting for this clonotype: This clone may be a read error of a much larger clone one base away. V gene TRBV6-6 combines with J gene TRBJ2-5; TRBD2 aligns across 11 bases. Matching the DNA end better, TRBJ2-1 makes the J call doubtful. CDR3 length equals 14 residues. Germline V gives CDR1 MNHNY, CDR2 SVGAGI (reference sequence). The CDR3 DNA is TGTGCCAGCAGTTCAACTAGCGGGAGCAATGAGCAGTTCTTC. Its protein product is CASSSTSGSNEQFF.

The chain combines TRBV6-6 with TRBJ2-3; D ambiguous. Trimming stripped 5 bases from V and 3 bases from J, with 12 bases between. Germline CDR1 and CDR2: MNHNY and SVGAGI (reference sequence). This CDR3 contains 14 residues. The CDR3 is CASSQEVPTDTQYF. CDR3 DNA sequence: TGTGCCAGCAGTCAAGAGGTTCCAACAGATACGCAGTATTTT.

Details on this clonotype: A much bigger clone sits one base away, suggesting this may be a read error. The chain has TRBV7-7 and TRBJ2-2, with 7 bases matching TRBD1. The CDR3 loop spans 15 amino acids. CDR1 SSHAT and CDR2 FNYEAQ come from the germline V gene (reference sequence). The CDR3 DNA reads TGTGCTGGCAGCACAACCGGGACAGACACCGGGGAGCTGTTTTTT. Translation gives CAGSTTGTDTGELFF.